The rows below give T cell receptor beta chains drawn from one sample of a study of preoperative IRX-2 immunotherapy in early breast cancer. The data were produced by immunoSEQ multiplex PCR, yet TCRdb's version contains in-frame clones alone and is incomplete. This sample has approximately 100,000 clones, with more than 80% found just once. Sequenced here: tumor tissue, sampled after IRX-2 immunotherapy. The origin of the receptors is a human donor with breast cancer. Both conserved end residues are part of each CDR3. The order of the fields is J gene, V gene, CDR3 length, D gene, clone size, CDR3 DNA, CDR3 protein. A D gene is named only where the DNA matches it firmly. Rows may omit the clone size; those that give it use once, few, many or a size class.

J: TRBJ1-1
V: TRBV28
length: 17
D: TRBD1
size: NA
DNA: TGTGCCGGACCTAATGCTCCAACTCAGGGGGCGGACACTGAAGCTTTCTTT
CDR3: CAGPNAPTQGADTEAFF

J: TRBJ2-7
V: TRBV23-1
length: 13
D: NA
size: NA
DNA: TGCGCCAGCAGTCCCCTTCGATTCCACGAGCAGTACTTC
CDR3: CASSPLRFHEQYF

J: TRBJ2-7
V: TRBV22-1
length: 14
D: NA
size: NA
DNA: TGTGCCAGCGGCCGAGCGGGGGGGTTCTACGAGCAGTACTTC
CDR3: CASGRAGGFYEQYF

J: TRBJ2-5
V: TRBV5-1
length: 17
D: NA
size: NA
DNA: TGCGCCAGCAGCTTGGGGTTGCAGTCGGGGGCGGGAGAGACCCAGTACTTC
CDR3: CASSLGLQSGAGETQYF

J: TRBJ1-5
V: TRBV6-4
length: 14
D: NA
size: NA
DNA: TGTGCCAGCAGTGAAGCAGCAAGATATCAGCCCCAGCATTTT
CDR3: CASSEAARYQPQHF

J: TRBJ1-5
V: TRBV15
length: 16
D: TRBD1
size: NA
DNA: TGTGCCACCAGGTCGGGGACAGCATATAGCAATCAGCCCCAGCATTTT
CDR3: CATRSGTAYSNQPQHF

J: TRBJ1-2
V: TRBV19
length: 13
D: NA
size: NA
DNA: TGTGCCAGTAGTCCCCAAGGTTCGGGGGGCTACACCTTC
CDR3: CASSPQGSGGYTF

J: TRBJ2-1
V: TRBV19
length: 17
D: NA
size: once
DNA: TGTGCCAGTAGTATAGAAGGGACAAACCGCCGTACGAAAAAGCAGTTCTTC
CDR3: CASSIEGTNRRTKKQFF

J: TRBJ1-3
V: TRBV10-2
length: 15
D: NA
size: NA
DNA: TGCGCCAGCAGTGCCGTCCGGGTAGGAGCGGACACCATATATTTT
CDR3: CASSAVRVGADTIYF

J: TRBJ1-3
V: TRBV19
length: 15
D: NA
size: NA
DNA: TGTGCCAGTCGCAGGGGAATAGGCTCTGGAAACACCATATATTTT
CDR3: CASRRGIGSGNTIYF

J: TRBJ1-3
V: TRBV28
length: 15
D: NA
size: NA
DNA: TGTGCCAGCAGTTTCGGCAGGCGCTCTGGAAACACCATATATTTT
CDR3: CASSFGRRSGNTIYF